This T cell receptor (beta chain) came from a study of blood T cell repertoires in COVID-19. As to this clone: Other nucleotide sequences from this sample produce the same CDR3.

CDR3 length equals 13 residues. Germline CDR1 and CDR2: SGDLS and YYNGEE. The V and J ends lost 0 bases and 3 bases respectively, with 7 bases between them. The table came from immunoSEQ multiplex PCR; TCRdb's copy has only in-frame clones and leaves some out. The sample lists approximately 350,000 clones; about 90% were seen once. The clonotype was recovered from a woman aged 70-85 years with COVID-19, enrolled during active disease. Sequencing was performed on peripheral blood. This chain connects TRBV9 to TRBJ2-7; possible D gene TRBD1, 6 bases. The CDR3 DNA reads TGTGCCAGCAGCGTAGCGACAGGCTACGAGCAGTACTTC. Its protein is CASSVATGYEQYF.